Shown below are 30 T cell receptor beta chains from a single sample sequenced in a study of shared clonotypes between healthy human individuals. The assay was immunoSEQ multiplex PCR, and TCRdb's table has in-frame clones only and misses some. The table records approximately 810,000 clones, about 92% of them present only once. Cells designated naive CD8 were CD45RO-negative and were positively selected for CCR7, with terminally differentiated effector memory CD45RA+ cells excluded. Sequencing input: naive CD8+ T cells sorted from blood. These receptors were taken from a young man in good health.

The V gene is TRBV19, the J gene TRBJ1-2, with 8 positions matching TRBD1. The trim removed 6 bases at V and 7 bases at J, leaving 16 bases unmatched. This CDR3 is 16 amino acids long. CDR1 is LNHDA and CDR2 is SQIVND in the germline V gene (reference sequence). The CDR3 protein is CASRPSGGINALGYTF. Written as DNA, the CDR3 is TGTGCCAGTAGACCCTCAGGGGGCATAAATGCCCTTGGCTACACCTTC.

This sequence joins TRBV15 and TRBJ2-7; D not resolved. The CDR3 runs 16 residues. Germline CDR1 is LNHNV and CDR2 is YYDKDF (reference sequence). Trimming shortened V by 0 bases and J by 2 bases, and 14 bases separated the two germline ends. CDR3 protein: CATSRDLVGIAYEQYF. CDR3 in DNA: TGTGCCACCAGCAGAGATCTTGTCGGAATTGCCTACGAGCAGTACTTC. Looking up the rest from reference TRBV15 and TRBJ2-7 gives the full variable domain: DAMVIQNPRYQVTQFGKPVTLSCSQTLNHNVMYWYQQKSSQAPKLLFHYYDKDFNNEADTPDNFQSRRPNTSFCFLDIRSPGLGDTAMYLCATSRDLVGIAYEQYFGPGTRLTVT.

The chain employs TRBV7-8 and TRBJ1-5, with D possibly matching TRBD1 (6 bases). Trimming took 0 bases from V and 7 from J, leaving 13 bases between them. Germline V CDR1 and CDR2: SGHVS, FQNEAQ. The CDR3 has 15 amino acids. DNA of the CDR3: TGTGCCAGCAGCTTAGCGCAGGGGACGAGGCAGCCCCAGCATTTT. Amino acid sequence: CASSLAQGTRQPQHF.

The chain is built from TRBV7-9 and TRBJ2-7; TRBD1 matches at 9 bases. V trimming: 3 bases; J trimming: 4 bases; junction bases outside the gene matches: 16. Germline V CDR1 and CDR2: SEHNR, FQNEAQ (reference sequence). The CDR3 extends over 18 amino acids. CDR3 loop: CASSFTRTGARRRYEQYF. Written as DNA, the CDR3 is TGTGCCAGCAGCTTCACTCGGACAGGGGCCCGTCGTCGATACGAGCAGTACTTC. Supplemented by reference TRBV7-9 and TRBJ2-7, the full variable domain reads DTGVSQNPRHKITKRGQNVTFRCDPISEHNRLYWYRQTLGQGPEFLTYFQNEAQLEKSRLLSDRFSAERPKGSFSTLEIQRTEQGDSAMYLCASSFTRTGARRRYEQYFGPGTRLTVT.

This chain connects TRBV10-2 to TRBJ2-7, with D unresolved. Trimming removed 10 bases from V and 2 bases from J, with 12 bases in between. The CDR3 is made up of 12 amino acids. Germline CDR1 reads WSHSY; CDR2 reads SAAADI. CDR3 nucleotide sequence: TGCGCCACCCGAGGCGGCACCTACGAGCAGTACTTC. This sequence encodes CATRGGTYEQYF.

Only one count was recorded for this clone. The J gene is TRBJ2-5, the V gene TRBV27; D is ambiguous. CDR3 length: 15 amino acids. With 5 bases removed from V and 5 bases from J, the gap between germline ends came to 18 bases. Germline V gene sequence: CDR1 MNHEY, CDR2 SMNVEV (reference sequence). The CDR3 DNA reads TGTGCCAGCAGTCTTTTTGACGAGATAATCGAGACCCAGTACTTC. Its translation is CASSLFDEIIETQYF.

The chain recombines TRBV29-1 with TRBJ2-1; D gene uncertain. In germline, CDR1 is SQVTM, CDR2 ANQGSEA. The germline V and J ends were trimmed by 4 bases and 0 bases, with 19 bases remaining between them. The CDR3 runs 17 residues. The CDR3 DNA is TGCAGCGTTGGCGACGGAAAGGACGTAACCTCCTACAATGAGCAGTTCTTC. This translates into CSVGDGKDVTSYNEQFF.

The chain uses TRBV28 and TRBJ2-1; tentative D call: TRBD2 (7 bases). The V gene's germline CDR1 is MDHEN and CDR2 SYDVKM. Trimming stripped 8 bases from V and 7 bases from J, with 15 bases between. CDR3 size: 13 residues. The CDR3 spells CASVSGGQNEQFF. CDR3 nucleotides: TGTGCCAGCGTGTCGGGGGGCCAAAATGAGCAGTTCTTC.

The chain recombines TRBV30 with TRBJ1-1; D perhaps matches TRBD1 (5 bases). This CDR3 is 15 amino acids long. Germline V gives CDR1 GTSNPN, CDR2 SVGIG (reference sequence). Trimming took off 5 bases at V and 0 bases at J, with 16 bases between the two ends. The CDR3, as DNA: TGTGCCTGGCCTATCCGGGACTTCCTGAACACTGAAGCTTTCTTT. This codes for CAWPIRDFLNTEAFF.

The V and J genes are TRBV9 and TRBJ2-1; D is perhaps TRBD1 or TRBD2 (6 bases each). Between the trimmed V and J ends, which lost 0 bases and 6 bases, there was a span of 10 bases. The CDR3 is 14 amino acids. The germline gives CDR1 SGDLS, CDR2 YYNGEE. Here the CDR3 DNA reads TGTGCCAGCAGCGTAGGTAGGGGGGCCAATGAGCAGTTCTTC. As protein: CASSVGRGANEQFF.

V is TRBV7-8 and J is TRBJ2-5, with D possibly being TRBD2 (6 bases). Trimming pared 2 bases from V and 3 bases from J, leaving 16 bases between. This CDR3 region has 16 residues. In germline, CDR1 is SGHVS, CDR2 FQNEAQ. DNA of the CDR3: TGTGCCAGCAGCTTAATGGGGGGAAGAGTGAAAGAGACCCAGTACTTC. Translated, it gives CASSLMGGRVKETQYF. The whole variable domain, filled in from reference TRBV7-8 and TRBJ2-5, reads GAGVSQSPRYKVAKRGQDVALRCDPISGHVSLFWYQQALGQGPEFLTYFQNEAQLDKSGLPSDRFFAERPEGSVSTLKIQRTQQEDSAVYLCASSLMGGRVKETQYFGPGTRLLVL.

The chain has TRBV4-2 and TRBJ2-3; 8 nucleotides align to TRBD2. The CDR3 has 15 amino acids. Germline CDR1 reads LGHNA; CDR2 reads YNFKEQ. V was pared by 5 bases and J by 0 bases, with 4 bases of the junction left unmatched. CDR3 nucleotides: TGTGCCAGCAGCGAACGGGAGGGGAGCACAGATACGCAGTATTTT. It codes for CASSEREGSTDTQYF.

The chain employs TRBV30 and TRBJ1-5; D gene unclear. The CDR3 has 14 amino acids. Per the germline V gene, CDR1 is GTSNPN and CDR2 is SVGIG (reference sequence). V lost 2 bases and J 0 bases, leaving 8 bases between the germline ends. The CDR3 region has the DNA TGTGCCTGGAGTTCCGGAAATAGCAATCAGCCCCAGCATTTT. Translating it yields CAWSSGNSNQPQHF.

This clone has a single count. The chain couples TRBV14 to TRBJ2-3; 7 nucleotides agree with TRBD2. J gave up 2 bases and V 4 bases, and 3 bases lay outside the gene matches. This CDR3 has 14 amino acids. Germline V gene lookup returns CDR1 SGHDN and CDR2 FVKESK. The CDR3 DNA sequence: TGTGCCAGCAGCCCTAGCGGAAACACAGATACGCAGTATTTT. Translating it yields CASSPSGNTDTQYF.

This clone was detected only a few times. The rearrangement joins TRBV30 to TRBJ2-7; the match to TRBD1 covers 12 bases. The CDR3 extends over 14 amino acids. Germline CDR1 GTSNPN, CDR2 SVGIG (reference sequence). The ends lost 3 bases at V and 5 bases at J; junction bases unmatched: 5. DNA for the CDR3: TGTGCCTGGAGCTGGGGACAGGGGGCGGACGAGCAGTACTTC. Protein: CAWSWGQGADEQYF.

The chain links TRBV6-1 to TRBJ1-5; 7 bases are a match to TRBD1. Germline loops: CDR1 MNHNS, CDR2 SASEGT. V lost 10 bases to trimming and J lost 6 bases; unmatched junction nucleotides: 12. This CDR3 is 14 amino acids long. The CDR3 coding sequence is TGTGCCACCTACCACACCCAGGGGGGTCAGCCCCAGCATTTT. Its protein product is CATYHTQGGQPQHF.

The chain combines TRBV27 with TRBJ2-7; 11 bases agree with TRBD2. The CDR3 length is 16 residues. From germline, CDR1 is MNHEY and CDR2 SMNVEV (reference sequence). Unmatched junction bases numbered 11, after V lost 5 bases and J lost 5 bases. The CDR3 protein is CASSALAGVSEDEQYF. The CDR3, as DNA: TGTGCCAGCAGTGCACTAGCGGGGGTATCTGAAGACGAGCAGTACTTC.

The CDR3 sequence: CASSYRRTSSNEQFF. The CDR3, as DNA: TGTGCCAGCAGTTACCGGAGGACTAGTTCCAATGAGCAGTTCTTC. The genes are TRBV28 and TRBJ2-1, with 7 bases lining up with TRBD2. In germline, CDR1 is MDHEN, CDR2 SYDVKM. With V trimmed by 4 bases and J by 6 bases, 9 bases remained unmatched. This CDR3 spans 15 amino acids.

The chain links TRBV2 to TRBJ2-7; D may correspond to TRBD1 or TRBD2 (7 bases each). CDR1 and CDR2 from the germline V gene are SNHLY and FYNNEI. This CDR3 is built from 17 residues. V was clipped by 5 bases and J by 2 bases, with 22 bases between them. The CDR3: CASSPSVGQGGPYEQYF. For the CDR3, the DNA is TGTGCCAGCAGTCCCTCAGTTGGGCAGGGGGGGCCCTACGAGCAGTACTTC.

J is TRBJ2-2 and V is TRBV14; 10 nucleotides match TRBD2. V shed 4 bases and J 5 bases; nucleotides not matched to a gene: 22. The CDR3 sequence is 21 residues long. CDR1 is SGHDN and CDR2 is FVKESK in the germline V gene. The DNA for the CDR3 is TGTGCCAGCAGCCCTTCCCTTTGGGGGGCTAGCGGGAGATCTGGTACCGGGGAGCTGTTTTTT. Translated: CASSPSLWGASGRSGTGELFF.

The chain is built from TRBV7-9 and TRBJ1-2; D unclear. This CDR3 has 15 residues. With 1 base removed from V and 2 bases from J, the gap between germline ends came to 11 bases. CDR1 is SEHNR and CDR2 is FQNEAQ in the germline V gene (reference sequence). CDR3 coding DNA: TGTGCCAGCAGCTTAGACGCCGGAACGAACTATGGCTACACCTTC. Residues: CASSLDAGTNYGYTF.

V is TRBV5-4 and J is TRBJ2-7, with 9 bases lining up with TRBD2. The CDR3 is made up of 14 amino acids. The V and J ends lost 2 bases and 5 bases, in that order; junction bases with no gene match: 5. The germline gives CDR1 SGHNT, CDR2 YYREEE (reference sequence). Written as DNA, the CDR3 is TGTGCCAGCAGCTTACCTAGCGGGACAAACGAGCAGTACTTC. This gives the protein CASSLPSGTNEQYF.

The chain employs TRBV27 and TRBJ2-5; tentatively, D is TRBD2 (5 bases). V was pared by 6 bases and J by 4 bases, with 18 bases between. Germline values: CDR1 MNHEY, CDR2 SMNVEV (reference sequence). This CDR3 contains 15 residues. DNA for the CDR3: TGTGCCAGCAGACGGGATTTGGGGAAATTAGAGACCCAGTACTTC. Protein sequence: CASRRDLGKLETQYF.

The rearrangement links TRBV7-9 to TRBJ2-1, with D perhaps TRBD2 (5 bases). CDR1 SEHNR and CDR2 FQNEAQ come from the germline V gene (reference sequence). V was clipped by 6 bases and J by 0 bases, with 12 bases between them. The CDR3 contains 15 residues. The CDR3 DNA reads as TGTGCCAGCAGGGTAGGACTCCGCTCCTACAATGAGCAGTTCTTC. It codes for CASRVGLRSYNEQFF.

The genes are TRBV4-3 and TRBJ2-3; the D gene is possibly TRBD2 (5 bases). Trimming took 1 base from V and 4 from J, leaving 6 bases between them. This CDR3 contains 13 residues. CDR1 is LGHNA, CDR2 YSLEER, per germline. The CDR3 nucleotides read TGCGCCAGCAGCCAAGGGCGGGCAGATACGCAGTATTTT. As protein: CASSQGRADTQYF.

With regard to this clone: At the DNA level, this CDR3 is encoded by other sequences in the same sample as well. This sequence joins TRBV7-9 and TRBJ2-7; tentative D call: TRBD2 (5 bases). This CDR3 has 15 amino acids. Germline V lookup: CDR1 SEHNR, CDR2 FQNEAQ (reference sequence). Trimming left V 4 bases short and J 0 bases short, with 13 bases between. The CDR3 DNA sequence: TGTGCCAGCAGCTCCGGACCAACTAGCTCCTACGAGCAGTACTTC. It codes for CASSSGPTSSYEQYF.

This clone was recorded only once. The V and J genes are TRBV27 and TRBJ2-3, with 11 bases that match TRBD2. V trimming: 5 bases; J trimming: 7 bases; junction bases outside the gene matches: 11. The CDR3 loop spans 16 amino acids. The germline CDR1 and CDR2 sequences are MNHEY and SMNVEV (reference sequence). The CDR3 here is CASSLGTSGRTHTQYF. The CDR3 DNA reads TGTGCCAGCAGTCTGGGGACTAGCGGACGCACGCATACGCAGTATTTT.

J is TRBJ2-7 and V is TRBV5-6; D possibly matches TRBD1 or TRBD2 (6 bases each). The CDR3 is 15 residues long. V was clipped by 1 base and J by 4 bases, with 15 bases between them. Per germline, CDR1 SGHDT and CDR2 YYEEEE. DNA of the CDR3: TGTGCCAGCAGCTTGTGGGGGGCGGGACAATACGAGCAGTACTTC. Residues: CASSLWGAGQYEQYF.

The J gene is TRBJ2-7, the V gene TRBV7-9; maybe TRBD1 (6 bases). Between the trimmed V and J ends, which lost 5 bases and 1 base, there was a span of 9 bases. The CDR3 consists of 13 residues. Germline lookup yields CDR1 SEHNR and CDR2 FQNEAQ (reference sequence). The CDR3 DNA follows: TGTGCCAGCAGCCCAGACAGGTCCTACGAGCAGTACTTC. This translates into CASSPDRSYEQYF. Filled out from reference TRBV7-9 and TRBJ2-7, the complete variable domain reads DTGVSQNPRHKITKRGQNVTFRCDPISEHNRLYWYRQTLGQGPEFLTYFQNEAQLEKSRLLSDRFSAERPKGSFSTLEIQRTEQGDSAMYLCASSPDRSYEQYFGPGTRLTVT.

About this clone: Other DNA sequences of this sample code for an identical CDR3. The V gene is TRBV27, the J gene TRBJ2-1; TRBD2 matches 7 bases. With 6 bases clipped from V and 2 bases from J, the junction kept 7 bases outside the gene matches. The germline V gene has CDR1 MNHEY and CDR2 SMNVEV (reference sequence). The CDR3 runs to 15 residues. The CDR3 DNA reads as TGTGCCAGCAGCTCGGGCCTAGCGGCCTACAATGAGCAGTTCTTC. It encodes CASSSGLAAYNEQFF.